The clone carrying this T cell receptor beta chain was observed at least ten times. As yet, its antigen is unknown. V lost 8 bases to trimming and J lost 1 base, with 11 bases between them. Per germline, CDR1 SEHNR and CDR2 FQNEAQ (reference sequence). This CDR3 is 13 amino acids long. The data originate from a study of T cell repertoires in cytomegalovirus infection. TCRdb re-called the reads with MiXCR, one entry per CDR3 protein. The profile shows around 900,000 distinct CDR3 sequences, roughly 30% of them singletons. This chain uses TRBV7-9 with TRBJ1-1; D call uncertain. The source was cultured CD8+ T cells from PBMCs, collected from culture after CMV antigen stimulation. This sequence originates from a human donor in good health (CMV status not recorded). Some clones in this sample may be carry-over from other donors' samples. The CDR3 here is CASLRAGNTEAFF. The CDR3 nucleotides are TGTGCCAGCCTTAGGGCTGGGAACACTGAAGCTTTCTTT.